The clone carrying this TCR beta chain was counted a few times. No antigen is known for it. The source of the sample is a study of CD8 T cells in ankylosing spondylitis. Study results and limitations: Before this, some motif variants had been reported in reactive arthritis synovial fluid and blood. Among TCR beta sequences, a motif of roughly 8 highly homologous variants appeared characteristic of ankylosing spondylitis blood. Disease-linked clones had a CD8+ phenotype and relatively low frequency in peripheral blood.

TCRdb independently ran MiXCR on the 5' RACE reads; one entry per CDR3 protein. The repertoire consists of around 480,000 distinct CDR3 sequences, with under 20% occurring once and the leading ten covering 1%. The clonotype comes from a male donor with ankylosing spondylitis. Sample: blood, either unsorted or a sorted T cell fraction (not recorded which).

Here the CDR3 DNA reads TGTGCCAGCAGCCTCACTCCCGGGACAGGGGATGGCTACACCTTC. Protein: CASSLTPGTGDGYTF. The chain links TRBV3-1 to TRBJ1-2; 10 bases fit TRBD1. Germline lookup yields CDR1 LGHDT and CDR2 YNNKEL (reference sequence). This CDR3 spans 15 amino acids. With 4 bases clipped from V and 6 bases from J, the junction kept 8 bases outside the gene matches.